This TCR beta chain was recovered during a study of cytomegalovirus exposure and HLA in healthy donors. Overall study: About 85 million unique TCR sequences came from HLA-typed donors in an early release.

Trimming at V came to 0 bases and at J to 0 bases, leaving 9 bases not matched to a gene. The CDR3 contains 18 residues. The germline V gene encodes CDR1 SGHAT and CDR2 FQNNGV. This clone is a singleton in its sample. The PCR employed 60 Vbeta primers together with 13 Jbeta primers. TCRdb keeps only in-frame clones here, not all; method: immunoSEQ multiplex PCR. The sample holds 90,000 to 120,000 clones, roughly 80% seen once. The sequenced sample consisted of PBMCs. This receptor was taken from a man younger than 40 in good health and CMV-seronegative. The chain is built from TRBV11-2 and TRBJ2-5; the match to TRBD2 covers 8 bases. The chain's CDR3 is CASSLDGPSGGYQETQYF. DNA for the CDR3: TGTGCCAGCAGCTTAGATGGTCCCAGCGGGGGATACCAAGAGACCCAGTACTTC.